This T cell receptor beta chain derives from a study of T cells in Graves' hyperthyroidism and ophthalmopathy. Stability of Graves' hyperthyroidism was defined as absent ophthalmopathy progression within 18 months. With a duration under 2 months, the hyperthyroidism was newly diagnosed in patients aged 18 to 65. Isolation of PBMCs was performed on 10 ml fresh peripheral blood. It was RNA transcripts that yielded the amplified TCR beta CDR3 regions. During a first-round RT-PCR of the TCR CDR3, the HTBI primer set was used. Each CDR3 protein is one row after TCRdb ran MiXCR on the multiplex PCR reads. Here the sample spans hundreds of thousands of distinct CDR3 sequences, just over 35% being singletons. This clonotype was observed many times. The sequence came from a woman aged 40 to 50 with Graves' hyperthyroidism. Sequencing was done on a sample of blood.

Here the CDR3 DNA reads TGTGCCAGCAGTGCCCGTGGGGGACTCTACGAGCAGTACTTC. Translation: CASSARGGLYEQYF. The chain joins TRBV6-1 to TRBJ2-7, with a weak D call TRBD2 (6 bases). Germline-derived CDR1 and CDR2 are MNHNS and SASEGT. The CDR3 has 14 amino acids. The V and J ends lost 4 bases and 3 bases respectively, with 13 bases between them.